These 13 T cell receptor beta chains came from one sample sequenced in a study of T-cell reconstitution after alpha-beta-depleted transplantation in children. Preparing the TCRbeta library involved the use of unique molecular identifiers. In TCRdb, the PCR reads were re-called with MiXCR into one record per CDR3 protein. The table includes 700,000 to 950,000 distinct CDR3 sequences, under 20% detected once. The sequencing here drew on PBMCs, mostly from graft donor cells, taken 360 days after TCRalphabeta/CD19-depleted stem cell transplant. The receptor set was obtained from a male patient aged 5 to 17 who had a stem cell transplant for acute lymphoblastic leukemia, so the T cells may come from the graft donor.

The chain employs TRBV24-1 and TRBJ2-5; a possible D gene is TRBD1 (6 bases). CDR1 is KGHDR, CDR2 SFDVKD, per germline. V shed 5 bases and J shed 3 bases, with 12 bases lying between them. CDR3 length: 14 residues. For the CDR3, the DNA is TGTGCCACCAGTGTGGGACATCTTGAAGAGACCCAGTACTTC. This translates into CATSVGHLEETQYF.

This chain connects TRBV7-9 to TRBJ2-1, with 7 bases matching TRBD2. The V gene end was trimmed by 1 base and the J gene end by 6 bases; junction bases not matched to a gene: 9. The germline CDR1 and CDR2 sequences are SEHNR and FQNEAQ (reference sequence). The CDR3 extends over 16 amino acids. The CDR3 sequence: CASSLGEGSGPNEQFF. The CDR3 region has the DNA TGTGCCAGCAGCTTAGGGGAGGGATCGGGCCCCAATGAGCAGTTCTTC.

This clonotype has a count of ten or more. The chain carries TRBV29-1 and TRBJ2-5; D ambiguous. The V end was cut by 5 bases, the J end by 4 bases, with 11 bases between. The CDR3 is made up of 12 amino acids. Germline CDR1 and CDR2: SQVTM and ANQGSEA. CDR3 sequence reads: CSVSVGRETQYF. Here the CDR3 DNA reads TGCAGCGTTTCGGTGGGAAGAGAGACCCAGTACTTC.

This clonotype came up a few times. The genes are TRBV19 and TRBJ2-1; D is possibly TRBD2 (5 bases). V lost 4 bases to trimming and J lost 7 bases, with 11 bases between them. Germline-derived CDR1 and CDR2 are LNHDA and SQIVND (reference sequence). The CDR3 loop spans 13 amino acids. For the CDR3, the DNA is TGTGCCAGTAGTACCTCGGACTGGAATGAGCAGTTCTTC. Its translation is CASSTSDWNEQFF.

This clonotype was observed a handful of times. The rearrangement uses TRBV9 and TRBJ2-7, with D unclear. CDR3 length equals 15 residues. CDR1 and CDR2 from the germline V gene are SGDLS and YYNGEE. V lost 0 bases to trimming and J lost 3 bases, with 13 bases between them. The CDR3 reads CASSVGKGPGYEQYF. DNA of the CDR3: TGTGCCAGCAGCGTAGGGAAAGGGCCGGGCTACGAGCAGTACTTC.

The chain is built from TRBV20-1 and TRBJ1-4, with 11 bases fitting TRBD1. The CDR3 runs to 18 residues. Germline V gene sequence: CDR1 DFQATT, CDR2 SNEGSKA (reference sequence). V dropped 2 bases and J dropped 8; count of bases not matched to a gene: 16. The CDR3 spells CSARRGGTGGLGSEKLFF. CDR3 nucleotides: TGCAGTGCTAGACGAGGGGGGACAGGGGGACTCGGCTCGGAAAAACTGTTTTTT.

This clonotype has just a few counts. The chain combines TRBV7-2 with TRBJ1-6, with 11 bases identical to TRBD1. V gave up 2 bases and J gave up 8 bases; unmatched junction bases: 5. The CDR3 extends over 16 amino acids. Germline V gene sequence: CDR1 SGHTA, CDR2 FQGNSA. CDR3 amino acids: CASSLFGTGGYSPLHF. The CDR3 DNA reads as TGTGCCAGCAGCTTATTCGGGACAGGGGGGTATTCACCCCTCCACTTT.

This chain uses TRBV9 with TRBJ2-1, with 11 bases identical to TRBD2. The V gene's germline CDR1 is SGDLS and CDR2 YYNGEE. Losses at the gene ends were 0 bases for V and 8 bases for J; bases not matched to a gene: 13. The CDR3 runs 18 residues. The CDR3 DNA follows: TGTGCCAGCAGCGTAGAGGGGCTAGCGGGAGGCCCGGGGGATGAGCAGTTCTTC. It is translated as CASSVEGLAGGPGDEQFF.

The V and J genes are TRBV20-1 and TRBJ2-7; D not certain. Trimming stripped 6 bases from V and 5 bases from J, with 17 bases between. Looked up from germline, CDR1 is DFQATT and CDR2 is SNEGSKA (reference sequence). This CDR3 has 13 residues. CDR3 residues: CSAPRPGADEQYF. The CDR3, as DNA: TGCAGTGCCCCCCGACCGGGCGCCGACGAGCAGTACTTC.

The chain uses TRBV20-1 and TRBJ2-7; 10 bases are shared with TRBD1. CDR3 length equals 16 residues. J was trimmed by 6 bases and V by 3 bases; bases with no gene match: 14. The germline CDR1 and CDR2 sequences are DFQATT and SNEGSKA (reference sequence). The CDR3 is CSASPGQGFIRCEQYF. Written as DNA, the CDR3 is TGCAGTGCTAGTCCGGGACAGGGGTTTATTCGTTGCGAGCAGTACTTC.

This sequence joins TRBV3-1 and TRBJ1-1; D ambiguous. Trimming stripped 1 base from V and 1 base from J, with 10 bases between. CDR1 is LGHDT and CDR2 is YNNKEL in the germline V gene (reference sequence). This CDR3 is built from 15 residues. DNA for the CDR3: TGTGCCAGCAGCCAAGGACACTCGGGGAACACTGAAGCTTTCTTT. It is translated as CASSQGHSGNTEAFF. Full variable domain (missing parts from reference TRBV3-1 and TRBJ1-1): DTAVSQTPKYLVTQMGNDKSIKCEQNLGHDTMYWYKQDSKKFLKIMFSYNNKELIINETVPNRFSPKSPDKAHLNLHINSLELGDSAVYFCASSQGHSGNTEAFFGQGTRLTVV.

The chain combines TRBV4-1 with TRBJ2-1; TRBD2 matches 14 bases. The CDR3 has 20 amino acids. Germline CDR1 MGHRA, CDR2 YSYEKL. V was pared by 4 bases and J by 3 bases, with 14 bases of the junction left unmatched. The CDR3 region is CASSRLGTSGRSSIYNEQFF. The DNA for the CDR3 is TGCGCCAGCAGCCGCCTCGGGACTAGCGGGAGAAGTTCTATCTACAATGAGCAGTTCTTC.

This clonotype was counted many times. CDR3 nucleotide sequence: TGTGCCAGCAGCTTCGAAGGGGCAGATACGCAGTATTTT. Its protein product is CASSFEGADTQYF. The chain employs TRBV7-2 and TRBJ2-3; possible D gene TRBD1, 5 bases. This CDR3 contains 13 residues. CDR1 and CDR2 from the germline V gene are SGHTA and FQGNSA. The V and J ends lost 3 bases and 4 bases respectively, with 8 bases between them.